This note documents a single T cell receptor beta chain sequence. The sample is drawn from a study of blood T cells in healthy people across ages. Trimming removed 5 bases at V and 0 bases at J, with 17 bases between. Germline CDR1 is SGHTA and CDR2 is FQGNSA. This CDR3 comprises 17 residues. PCR was performed a second time for about 7 to 12 cycles using a sample-barcoded 5' primer and a J-beta primer mix. Via MiXCR, TCRdb re-called the 5' RACE reads, giving one row per CDR3 protein. The data contain 800,000 or so distinct CDR3 sequences, around 62% of them singletons. This receptor was identified in a man aged 25 to 45 in good health. The rearrangement links TRBV7-2 to TRBJ1-5, with a tentative D call TRBD1 (5 bases). The specimen was blood. The CDR3 DNA sequence: TGTGCCAGCAGCCGAGGTACGAGGGGCTATAGCAATCAGCCCCAGCATTTT. Its translation is CASSRGTRGYSNQPQHF. Combining the CDR3 with reference TRBV7-2 and TRBJ1-5 gives the whole variable domain GAGVSQSPSNKVTEKGKDVELRCDPISGHTALYWYRQSLGQGLEFLIYFQGNSAPDKSGLPSDRFSAERTGGSVSTLTIQRTQQEDSAVYLCASSRGTRGYSNQPQHFGDGTRLSIL.